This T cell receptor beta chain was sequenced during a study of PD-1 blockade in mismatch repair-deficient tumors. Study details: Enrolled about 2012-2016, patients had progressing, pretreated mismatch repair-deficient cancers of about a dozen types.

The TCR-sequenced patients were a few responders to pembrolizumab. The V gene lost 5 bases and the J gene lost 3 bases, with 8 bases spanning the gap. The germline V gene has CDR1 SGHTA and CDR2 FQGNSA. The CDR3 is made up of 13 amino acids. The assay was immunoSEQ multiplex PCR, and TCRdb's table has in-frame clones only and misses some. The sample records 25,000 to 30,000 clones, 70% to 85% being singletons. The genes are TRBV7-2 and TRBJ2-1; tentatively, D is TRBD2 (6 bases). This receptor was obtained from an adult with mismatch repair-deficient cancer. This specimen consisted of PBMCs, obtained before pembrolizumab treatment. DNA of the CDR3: TGTGCCAGCAGCCCCGGGGGCTACAATGAGCAGTTCTTC. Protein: CASSPGGYNEQFF.